These 8 T cell receptor beta chains came from one sample sequenced in a study of blood T cell repertoires in COVID-19. Sequenced by immunoSEQ multiplex PCR; TCRdb stores in-frame clones only, minus some. The sample contains roughly 240,000 clones, 80% to 90% of which appear only once. The material sequenced was PBMCs or T cells enriched from blood (not recorded which). Source of these receptors: a woman between 40 and 55 years old who had been exposed to COVID-19.

There are a few counts of this clone. The J gene is TRBJ1-2, the V gene TRBV9, with TRBD1 identical over 7 bases. Germline V lookup: CDR1 SGDLS, CDR2 YYNGEE. The length of the CDR3 is 13 residues. Trimming took 0 bases from V and 8 from J; bases not matched to a gene: 4. The CDR3 is CASSVATGAGYTF. The CDR3 coding sequence is TGTGCCAGCAGCGTAGCTACAGGGGCCGGCTACACCTTC.

The chain carries TRBV6-5 and TRBJ2-5; D might be TRBD2 (6 bases). The CDR3 spans 13 residues. V lost 2 bases to trimming and J lost 10 bases, with 14 bases between them. Per germline, CDR1 MNHEY and CDR2 SVGAGI. In DNA form, the CDR3 reads TGTGCCAGCAGTTACGATCCTAGCGAGGTCCAGTACTTC. Encoded protein: CASSYDPSEVQYF.

The chain has TRBV7-2 and TRBJ1-2; no definite D call. V was shortened by 1 base and J by 8 bases, with 11 bases between the two germline ends. Germline CDR1 is SGHTA and CDR2 is FQGNSA. CDR3 length: 13 amino acids. The CDR3, as DNA: TGTGCCAGCAGCTTAGGGGGAGATAGGGGCTACACCTTC. It translates to CASSLGGDRGYTF.

This chain uses TRBV10-3 with TRBJ1-2, with 7 bases that match TRBD1. This CDR3 is built from 17 residues. V shed 6 bases, J shed 6 bases, and the junction held 19 bases outside the gene matches. Germline values: CDR1 ENHRY, CDR2 SYGVKD. This chain's CDR3 is CAISGNPGRSGGNGYTF. CDR3 nucleotides: TGTGCCATCAGCGGTAATCCTGGCAGGTCAGGGGGAAATGGCTACACCTTC.

This clone came up a few times. The chain has TRBV29-1 and TRBJ1-2; D gene uncertain. Germline V gives CDR1 SQVTM, CDR2 ANQGSEA. CDR3 length: 12 amino acids. Trimming took 8 bases from V and 0 from J, leaving 10 bases between them. The CDR3 here is CSTFTTNYGYTF. DNA for the CDR3: TGCAGCACCTTCACAACTAACTATGGCTACACCTTC.

This CDR3 reads CASSRGPQTQYNEQFF. CDR3 in DNA: TGTGCCAGCAGCCGGGGCCCGCAGACTCAATACAATGAGCAGTTCTTC. The chain couples TRBV3-1 (or the pseudogene TRBV3-2) to TRBJ2-1; D might be TRBD1 (5 bases). Germline assignment: CDR1 LGHDT and CDR2 YNNKEL (reference sequence). Between the trimmed V and J ends, which lost 4 bases and 4 bases, there was a span of 17 bases. The CDR3 sequence is 16 residues long.

DNA of the CDR3: TGTGCCAGCAGCTTAGTTCGGGTCTCTGGAAACACCATATATTTT. As protein: CASSLVRVSGNTIYF. The rearrangement links TRBV7-9 to TRBJ1-3; D gene uncertain. The CDR3 has 15 amino acids. Per germline, CDR1 SEHNR and CDR2 FQNEAQ (reference sequence). V was shortened by 1 base and J by 0 bases, with 7 bases between the two germline ends.

The chain is built from TRBV12-3 or TRBV12-4 and TRBJ1-4; D not certain. V was trimmed by 7 bases and J by 4 bases, leaving 10 bases between them. The CDR3 runs 13 residues. The CDR3 nucleotides read TGTGCCAGCACGCGACTTTTTAATGAAAAACTGTTTTTT. It yields the protein CASTRLFNEKLFF.